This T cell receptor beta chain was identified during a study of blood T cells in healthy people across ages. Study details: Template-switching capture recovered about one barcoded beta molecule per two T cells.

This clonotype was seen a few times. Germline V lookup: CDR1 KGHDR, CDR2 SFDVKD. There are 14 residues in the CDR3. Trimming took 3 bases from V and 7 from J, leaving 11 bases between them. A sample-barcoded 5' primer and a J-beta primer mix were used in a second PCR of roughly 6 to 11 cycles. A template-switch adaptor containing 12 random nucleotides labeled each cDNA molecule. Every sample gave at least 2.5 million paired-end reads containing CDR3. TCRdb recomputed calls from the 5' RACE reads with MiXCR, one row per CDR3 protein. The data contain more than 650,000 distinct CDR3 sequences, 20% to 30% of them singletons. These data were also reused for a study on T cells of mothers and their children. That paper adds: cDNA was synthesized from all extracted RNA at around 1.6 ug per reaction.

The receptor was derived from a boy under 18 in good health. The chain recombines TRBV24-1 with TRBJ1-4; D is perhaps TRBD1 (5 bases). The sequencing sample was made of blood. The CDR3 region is CATSDGPGSEKLFF. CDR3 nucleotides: TGTGCCACCAGTGATGGTCCAGGGAGTGAAAAACTGTTTTTT.